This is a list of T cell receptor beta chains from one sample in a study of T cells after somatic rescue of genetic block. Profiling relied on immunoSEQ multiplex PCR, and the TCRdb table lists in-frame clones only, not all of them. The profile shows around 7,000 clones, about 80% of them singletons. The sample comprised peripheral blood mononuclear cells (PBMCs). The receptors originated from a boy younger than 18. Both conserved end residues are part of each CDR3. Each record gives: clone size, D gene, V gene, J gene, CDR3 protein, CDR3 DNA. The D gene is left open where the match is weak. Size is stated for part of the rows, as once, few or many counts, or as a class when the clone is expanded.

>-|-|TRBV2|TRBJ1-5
CASMGFYSNQPQHF
TGTGCCAGCATGGGCTTCTATAGCAATCAGCCCCAGCATTTT
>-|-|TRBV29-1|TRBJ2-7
CSVTPTLRRKPYEQYF
TGCAGCGTTACCCCGACCCTACGGAGGAAACCCTACGAGCAGTACTTC
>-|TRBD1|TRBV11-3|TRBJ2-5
CASSSGQGIGETQYF
TGTGCCAGCAGCTCGGGACAGGGGATAGGAGAGACCCAGTACTTC
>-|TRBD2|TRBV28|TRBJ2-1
CASSTPLAGEVPGLNEQFF
TGTGCCAGCAGTACCCCCCTAGCGGGAGAGGTTCCGGGTTTAAATGAGCAGTTCTTC
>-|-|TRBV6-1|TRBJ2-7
CASARYEQYF
TGTGCCAGCGCACGTTACGAGCAGTACTTC
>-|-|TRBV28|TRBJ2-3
CASSFLRDTDTQYF
TGTGCCAGCAGTTTCCTCAGGGACACAGATACGCAGTATTTT
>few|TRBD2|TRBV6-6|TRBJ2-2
CASTLAGGRNTGELFF
TGTGCCAGCACCCTAGCGGGAGGACGCAACACCGGGGAGCTGTTTTTT
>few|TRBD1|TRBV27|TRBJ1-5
CASRQGYSNQPQHF
TGTGCCAGCAGACAGGGGTATAGCAATCAGCCCCAGCATTTT
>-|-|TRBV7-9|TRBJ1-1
CASSLSGNTEAFF
TGTGCCAGCAGCCTAAGTGGGAACACTGAAGCTTTCTTT
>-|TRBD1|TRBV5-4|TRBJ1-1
CASSSSGQGLHTEAFF
TGTGCCAGCAGCTCGTCAGGACAGGGGTTGCACACTGAAGCTTTCTTT
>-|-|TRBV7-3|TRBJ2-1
CASSSEGYNEQFF
TGTGCCAGCAGCTCCGAGGGGTACAATGAGCAGTTCTTC
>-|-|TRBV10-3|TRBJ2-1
CALSRSGSYNEQFF
TGTGCCCTATCGCGTAGCGGCTCCTACAATGAGCAGTTCTTC
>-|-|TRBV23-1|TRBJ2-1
CASSQLDKYNEQFF
TGCGCCAGCAGTCAACTCGACAAGTACAATGAGCAGTTCTTC
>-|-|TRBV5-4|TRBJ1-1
CASSFPPPAGSLTEAFF
TGTGCCAGCAGCTTCCCCCCCCCGGCCGGGTCCCTCACTGAAGCTTTCTTT
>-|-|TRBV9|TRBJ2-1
CASSTNRDIYNEQFF
TGTGCCAGCAGCACAAACCGGGACATTTACAATGAGCAGTTCTTC
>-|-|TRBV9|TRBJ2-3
CASSISDTQYF
TGTGCCAGCAGTATTTCAGATACGCAGTATTTT
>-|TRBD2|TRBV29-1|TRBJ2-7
CSCGEGGNEQYF
TGCAGTTGTGGGGAGGGCGGAAACGAGCAGTACTTC
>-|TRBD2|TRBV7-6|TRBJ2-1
CASSLDGTSPYNEQFF
TGTGCCAGCAGCTTAGACGGGACTAGCCCCTACAATGAGCAGTTCTTC
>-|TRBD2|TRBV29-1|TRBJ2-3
CSGGGSSTDTQYF
TGCAGCGGGGGGGGATCCAGCACAGATACGCAGTATTTT
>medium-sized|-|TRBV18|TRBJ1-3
CASSPLHDTGSSGNTIYF
TGTGCCAGCTCACCACTACACGACACAGGGAGCTCTGGAAACACCATATATTTT
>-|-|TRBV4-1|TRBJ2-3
CASSSTDRTDTQYF
TGCGCCAGCAGCTCTACCGACAGGACAGATACGCAGTATTTT
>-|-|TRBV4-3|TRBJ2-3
CASSLTGTDTQYF
TGCGCCAGCAGCTTGACGGGCACAGATACGCAGTATTTT
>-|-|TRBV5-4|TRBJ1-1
CASSFREREAFF
TGTGCCAGCAGCTTCAGGGAACGAGAAGCTTTCTTT
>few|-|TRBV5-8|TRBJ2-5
CASSLPDFQETQYF
TGTGCCAGCAGCTTGCCCGACTTCCAAGAGACCCAGTACTTC
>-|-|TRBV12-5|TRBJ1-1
CASGLGSLMDTEAFF
TGTGCTAGTGGTTTGGGTTCGTTAATGGACACTGAAGCTTTCTTT
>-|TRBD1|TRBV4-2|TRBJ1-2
CASSYRPGQNYGYTF
TGTGCCAGCAGCTACCGACCGGGACAGAACTATGGCTACACCTTC
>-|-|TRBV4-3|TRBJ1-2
CASSLRGGAGYTF
TGCGCCAGCAGCCTAAGGGGCGGGGCGGGCTACACCTTC
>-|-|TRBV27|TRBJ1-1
CASRGLGENTEAFF
TGTGCCAGCAGGGGCCTCGGGGAAAACACTGAAGCTTTCTTT
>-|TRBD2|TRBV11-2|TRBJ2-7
CASSSPRTSGDYEQYF
TGTGCCAGCAGCTCACCCCGGACTAGCGGAGATTACGAGCAGTACTTC
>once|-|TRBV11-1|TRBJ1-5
CASSSVGRGNQPQHF
TGTGCCAGCAGCTCAGTGGGCAGGGGTAATCAGCCCCAGCATTTT
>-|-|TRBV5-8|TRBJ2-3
CASSLGSISTDTQYF
TGTGCCAGCAGCTTGGGCAGTATAAGCACAGATACGCAGTATTTT
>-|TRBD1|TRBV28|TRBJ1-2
CASSAQGDYGYTF
TGTGCCAGCAGCGCACAGGGGGACTATGGCTACACCTTC
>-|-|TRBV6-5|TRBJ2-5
CASSYLGAQETQYF
TGTGCCAGCAGTTATCTCGGGGCGCAAGAGACCCAGTACTTC
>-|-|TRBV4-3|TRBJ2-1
CASSPTPARAYNEQFF
TGCGCCAGCAGCCCCACCCCAGCCAGGGCCTACAATGAGCAGTTCTTC
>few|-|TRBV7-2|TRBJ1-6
CASSPTRPEGDSPLHF
TGTGCCAGCAGCCCCACGCGGCCCGAAGGGGATTCACCCCTCCACTTT
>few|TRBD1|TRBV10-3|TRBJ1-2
CAISAGGNYGYTF
TGTGCCATCAGTGCAGGGGGGAACTATGGCTACACCTTC
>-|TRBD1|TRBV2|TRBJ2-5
CASSVQGGETQYF
TGTGCCAGCAGTGTACAGGGGGGAGAGACCCAGTACTTC
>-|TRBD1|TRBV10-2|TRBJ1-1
CASRQAGGGTEAFF
TGCGCCAGCAGGCAAGCAGGGGGTGGGACTGAAGCTTTCTTT
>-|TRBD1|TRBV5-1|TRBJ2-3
CASSAGQADTDTQYF
TGCGCCAGCAGCGCCGGACAGGCTGACACAGATACGCAGTATTTT
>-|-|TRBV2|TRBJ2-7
CASRDSLTYEQYF
TGTGCCAGCAGGGACAGCTTAACCTACGAGCAGTACTTC
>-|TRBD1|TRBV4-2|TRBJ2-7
CASSQSGTGDEQYF
TGTGCCAGCAGCCAATCCGGGACAGGGGACGAGCAGTACTTC
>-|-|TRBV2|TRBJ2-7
CASSYMANYEQYF
TGTGCCAGCAGTTACATGGCTAACTACGAGCAGTACTTC